Listed below are T cell receptor beta chains from one sample, sequenced in a study of primary melanoma T cells and metastatic recurrence. Clones were sequenced by immunoSEQ multiplex PCR, and TCRdb holds only the in-frame ones, with some missing. This table has around 250 clones, 80% to 90% appearing once. The sequenced sample consisted of melanoma tumor tissue. These TCRs come from a human donor with melanoma. The CDR3 runs from the conserved cysteine through the conserved F or W. The order of the fields is D gene, V gene, CDR3 protein. A D gene is named only where the DNA matches it firmly.

- TRBV11-3 CASSLGGPGGEQYF
- TRBV9 CASSGGSSYNSPLHF
- TRBV18 CASSPVAMDEQFF
- TRBV6-8 CASSLVTGNTIYF
- TRBV7-5 CASSFGDSQYYEQYF
- TRBV6-8 CASSPPRVGANVLTF
TRBD1 TRBV28 CASSSFPGQGRAGELFF
- TRBV30 CAWTPSFRGNTIYF
- TRBV19 CASSIDGRHSGNTIYF
- TRBV29-1 CSVTEIQETQYF
TRBD2 TRBV11-3 CASSFVPLLAGSTGELFF
- TRBV6-8 CASSYGRSHEKLFF
- TRBV18 CASSPPTYEQYF
TRBD2 TRBV6-8 CASSSETSGGRSGELFF
TRBD2 TRBV10-2 CASSEPAGGPFYEQYF
- TRBV19 CASSRPPAGNQPQHF
- TRBV6-7 CATQWGEGYTF
- TRBV14 CASSQFFQQDYNEQFF
- TRBV11-3 CASSLQVSSGANVLTF
- TRBV30 CAWNPEAGEFNEQFF
TRBD1 TRBV12-5 CASAPTGAYEQYF
- TRBV25-1 CASKKPRVGDEQYF
TRBD1 TRBV6-8 CASSQQGFSNQPQHF
- TRBV18 CASSPGGTFSGNTIYF
- TRBV11-3 CASSPGVQSNYKLFF
- TRBV25-1 CATAGWTVDEKLFF
- TRBV11-3 CASSRAGTRRIRLYNEQFF
TRBD1 TRBV19 CASSRTGADTQYF
- TRBV6-7 CASNHSEEGAGELFF
- TRBV11-3 CASRAPDRANEQYF
- TRBV29-1 CSVKTTRMNTEAFF
TRBD1 TRBV19 CASSPRDRGLNIQYF
- TRBV19 CASTLGGYSNQPQHF
- TRBV25-1 CASSEFGTDTQYF
- TRBV6-8 CASSVATPASDGYTF
- TRBV19 CASTTLGIQNTEAFF
TRBD1 TRBV25-1 CASSDGGRGFGNTIYF
TRBD1 TRBV11-3 CASSLDLGTVLAKNIQYF
- TRBV25-1 CASSGLTWGGLNSPLHF
- TRBV14 CASSVWNTGELFF
TRBD2 TRBV11-3 CASSLGLAGGPYDTQYF
TRBD1 TRBV11-3 CASSMIDRGGEKLFF
- TRBV6-8 CASSYRVPTPGAEAFF
- TRBV12-5 CASGDRQPRVQPQHF
TRBD1 TRBV19 CASQSRGTGDSGTEAFF
TRBD2 TRBV6-8 CASRSGGAGYNEQFF
TRBD1 TRBV30 CAWTLTGGEYRSGYTF
- TRBV28 CASRGGVSGNTIYF
- TRBV6-8 CASSLGFNNQPQHF
- TRBV18 CASSPVGGYEQYF
- TRBV18 CASSPPKGDAFF
TRBD1 TRBV28 CASSLFWQGGNQPQHF
TRBD2 TRBV11-3 CASTKPGLDGNEQFF
TRBD1 TRBV10-2 CASSGTGGPYGYTF
- TRBV6-8 CASSYRRLAAETQYF
TRBD1 TRBV6-8 CASSYLTGGQEKLFF
- TRBV11-3 CASSSPSGPETQYF